This paragraph reports one TCR beta chain. The data derive from a study of blood T cell repertoires in COVID-19. TCRdb's copy holds only in-frame clones and misses some; the assay was immunoSEQ multiplex PCR. The sample holds approximately 79,000 clones, around 80% seen once. With V trimmed by 4 bases and J by 5 bases, 3 bases remained unmatched. CDR1 and CDR2 (germline): LGHNA, YSLEER. The CDR3 totals 15 residues. V is TRBV4-3 and J is TRBJ2-2, with 11 nucleotides matching TRBD2. This sequence was found in a man in his fifties or sixties with COVID-19, enrolled during active disease. Material for sequencing was peripheral blood. CDR3 in DNA: TGCGCCAGCAGCCGAGGGACTAGCGGAACCGGGGAGCTGTTTTTT. It codes for CASSRGTSGTGELFF.